This is a list of T cell receptor beta chains from one sample in a study of technical replicates of blood from a handful of donors. Libraries were prepared by immunoSEQ multiplex PCR; TCRdb keeps only in-frame clonotypes and omits some of them. The repertoire holds about 88,000 clones, with 80% to 95% as singletons. Sequenced material: T cells isolated from PBMCs. The receptors stem from a human donor in good health. The CDR3 runs from the conserved cysteine through the conserved F or W. D genes are given only for firm matches. A row's size may be missing; if present it is once, few, many or a size class.

d_call: TRBD1
j_call: TRBJ1-1
v_call: TRBV2
clone_size: -
cdr3_nt: TGTGCCAGCTTCCCTCGGACAGGGGGTACTGAAGCTTTCTTT
cdr3_aa: CASFPRTGGTEAFF

d_call: -
j_call: TRBJ2-1
v_call: TRBV19
clone_size: -
cdr3_nt: TGTGCCAGTAGCCTAAAGTCAAGCGAGGGAGGTGAGCAGTTCTTC
cdr3_aa: CASSLKSSEGGEQFF

d_call: TRBD1
j_call: TRBJ2-7
v_call: TRBV5-6
clone_size: -
cdr3_nt: TGTGCCAGCAGCTTGGGGGACAGGGGGCTGAACGAGCAGTACTTC
cdr3_aa: CASSLGDRGLNEQYF

d_call: -
j_call: TRBJ2-1
v_call: TRBV30
clone_size: -
cdr3_nt: TGTGCCTCATCCCTAGCAAACAATGAGCAGTTCTTC
cdr3_aa: CASSLANNEQFF

d_call: TRBD2
j_call: TRBJ2-7
v_call: TRBV27
clone_size: -
cdr3_nt: TGTGCCAGCAGTCTGGAGGCCCCGGGACTAGCGGGAGGCGAGCAGTACTTC
cdr3_aa: CASSLEAPGLAGGEQYF

d_call: -
j_call: TRBJ2-1
v_call: TRBV12-1
clone_size: once
cdr3_nt: TGTGCCAGCAGCCCGGGGTTAGCGGAGCCGACCTACAATGAGCAGTTCTTC
cdr3_aa: CASSPGLAEPTYNEQFF

d_call: -
j_call: TRBJ2-2
v_call: TRBV9
clone_size: once
cdr3_nt: TGTGCCAGCAGCGTAGTATCGGCCGGGGAGCTGTTTTTT
cdr3_aa: CASSVVSAGELFF

d_call: TRBD1
j_call: TRBJ2-7
v_call: TRBV9
clone_size: few
cdr3_nt: TGTGCCAGCAGCGTTGACAGGGGGCTCTACGAGCAGTACTTC
cdr3_aa: CASSVDRGLYEQYF

d_call: -
j_call: TRBJ1-2
v_call: TRBV27
clone_size: -
cdr3_nt: TGTGCCAGCAGCCGGTCGTCTTGGTTCTGGAACTATGGCTACACCTTC
cdr3_aa: CASSRSSWFWNYGYTF

d_call: -
j_call: TRBJ2-7
v_call: TRBV6-1
clone_size: once
cdr3_nt: TGTGCCAGCAGTGAAGCCCGACAACGCGAGCAGTACTTC
cdr3_aa: CASSEARQREQYF

d_call: TRBD1
j_call: TRBJ2-4
v_call: TRBV7-9
clone_size: -
cdr3_nt: TGTGCCAGCAGCTTAAGAGGGACAGGGTTCCCCAAAAACATTCAGTACTTC
cdr3_aa: CASSLRGTGFPKNIQYF

d_call: -
j_call: TRBJ1-5
v_call: TRBV19
clone_size: -
cdr3_nt: TGTGCCAGTAGTACCATAAGCGGGCCCCAGCATTTT
cdr3_aa: CASSTISGPQHF

d_call: TRBD2
j_call: TRBJ2-7
v_call: TRBV18
clone_size: -
cdr3_nt: TGTGCCAGCTCACCACCGGTTGATAGCGGGGGGGATATCTCCTACGAGCAGTACTTC
cdr3_aa: CASSPPVDSGGDISYEQYF

d_call: TRBD2
j_call: TRBJ2-1
v_call: TRBV5-4
clone_size: once
cdr3_nt: TGTGCCAGCAGCTTTCCGAGCGGGGGCAATGAGCAGTTCTTC
cdr3_aa: CASSFPSGGNEQFF

d_call: -
j_call: TRBJ1-1
v_call: TRBV28
clone_size: -
cdr3_nt: TGTGCCAGCACCAGGGTCTATAACACTGAAGCTTTCTTT
cdr3_aa: CASTRVYNTEAFF

d_call: -
j_call: TRBJ1-1
v_call: TRBV5-1
clone_size: -
cdr3_nt: TGCGCCAGCAGCTTTGGGGGGATCATGAACACTGAAGCTTTCTTT
cdr3_aa: CASSFGGIMNTEAFF

d_call: -
j_call: TRBJ2-7
v_call: TRBV6-1
clone_size: -
cdr3_nt: TGTGCCAGCAGTGAAACCGCCACGAGGGACTACGAGCAGTACTTC
cdr3_aa: CASSETATRDYEQYF

d_call: TRBD1
j_call: TRBJ1-2
v_call: TRBV6-6
clone_size: -
cdr3_nt: TGTGCCAGCACCCAACAGGGGCCCTACACCTTC
cdr3_aa: CASTQQGPYTF

d_call: -
j_call: TRBJ2-7
v_call: TRBV28
clone_size: -
cdr3_nt: TGTGCCAGCAGTCGCACAGTCACCTACGAGCAGTACTTC
cdr3_aa: CASSRTVTYEQYF

d_call: -
j_call: TRBJ1-2
v_call: TRBV11-2
clone_size: -
cdr3_nt: TGTGCCAGCAGTAGGGGGGAGGGTTACTATGGCTACACCTTC
cdr3_aa: CASSRGEGYYGYTF